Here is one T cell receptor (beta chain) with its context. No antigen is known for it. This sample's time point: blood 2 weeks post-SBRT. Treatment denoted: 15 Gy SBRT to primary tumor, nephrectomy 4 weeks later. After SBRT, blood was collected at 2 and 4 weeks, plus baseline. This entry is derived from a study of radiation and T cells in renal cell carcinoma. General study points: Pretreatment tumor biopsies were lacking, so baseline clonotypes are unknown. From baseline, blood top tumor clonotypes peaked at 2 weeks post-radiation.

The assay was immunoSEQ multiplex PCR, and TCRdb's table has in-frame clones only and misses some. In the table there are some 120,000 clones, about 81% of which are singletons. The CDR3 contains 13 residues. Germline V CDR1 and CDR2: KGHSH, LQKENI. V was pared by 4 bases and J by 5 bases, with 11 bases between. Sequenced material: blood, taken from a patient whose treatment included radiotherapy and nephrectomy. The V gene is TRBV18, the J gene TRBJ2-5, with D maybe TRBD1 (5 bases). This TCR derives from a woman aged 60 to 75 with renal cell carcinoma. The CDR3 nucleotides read TGTGCCAGCTCACAGGGGTCGTGGGAGACCCAGTACTTC. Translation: CASSQGSWETQYF.